Below are 13 T cell receptor beta chains sequenced from a single sample in a study of T cell changes during pregnancy in multiple sclerosis. Clones were read by immunoSEQ multiplex PCR, and TCRdb kept only the in-frame ones, dropping some. Here the sample spans 79,000 or so clones, about 92% being singletons. The sequencing here drew on CD4+ T cells from peripheral blood mononuclear cells, taken before pregnancy. These receptor sequences come from a female donor with multiple sclerosis, enrolled in a pregnancy study.

The CDR3: CASSFLQGFLMNTEAFF. In nucleotides, the CDR3 is TGTGCCAGCAGCTTTCTGCAGGGATTCCTAATGAACACTGAAGCTTTCTTT. V gene TRBV7-2 combines with J gene TRBJ1-1; tentative D call: TRBD1 (5 bases). The CDR3 contains 17 residues. Trimming removed 3 bases from V and 0 bases from J, with 17 bases in between. Germline V CDR1 and CDR2: SGHTA, FQGNSA.

The genes are TRBV28 and TRBJ2-7, with 8 bases fitting TRBD2. V trimming: 5 bases; J trimming: 6 bases; junction bases outside the gene matches: 12. CDR1 is MDHEN, CDR2 SYDVKM, per germline. This CDR3 spans 15 amino acids. The DNA of the CDR3 is TGTGCCAGCAGTCACCGGACTAGCCTTTCTTTCGAGCAGTACTTC. It is translated as CASSHRTSLSFEQYF.

This clone was seen only a few times. The rearrangement uses TRBV9 and TRBJ1-1; D gene ambiguous. From germline, CDR1 is SGDLS and CDR2 YYNGEE. V lost 1 base to trimming and J lost 1 base, with 5 bases between them. This CDR3 has 13 residues. The CDR3 protein is CASSVQANTEAFF. The DNA of the CDR3 is TGTGCCAGCAGCGTACAGGCGAACACTGAAGCTTTCTTT.

V is TRBV2 and J is TRBJ1-5; weak D call: TRBD1 (5 bases). Germline V gene lookup returns CDR1 SNHLY and CDR2 FYNNEI. The CDR3 is 13 residues long. Between the trimmed V and J ends, which lost 0 bases and 9 bases, there was a span of 9 bases. In nucleotides, the CDR3 is TGTGCCAGCAGTGAAGCGCGGGGGTCGCCCCAGCATTTT. Its translation is CASSEARGSPQHF.

This clone has a single count. The CDR3 reads CASSGAGQGQYF. The CDR3 nucleotides are TGTGCCAGTAGTGGGGCAGGACAAGGGCAGTACTTC. This sequence joins TRBV19 and TRBJ2-7; the D gene is possibly TRBD1 (5 bases). The CDR3 is 12 amino acids. Per the germline V gene, CDR1 is LNHDA and CDR2 is SQIVND (reference sequence). Trimming cost V 5 bases and J 9 bases, with 14 bases left between them.

The chain uses TRBV7-9 and TRBJ1-1; D not certain. Germline CDR1 reads SEHNR; CDR2 reads FQNEAQ (reference sequence). V was shortened by 3 bases and J by 3 bases, with 5 bases between the two germline ends. This CDR3 comprises 12 residues. In nucleotides, the CDR3 is TGTGCCAGCAGCTTGGAGCACACTGAAGCTTTCTTT. Amino acids: CASSLEHTEAFF.

V usage is TRBV29-1 and J usage is TRBJ1-1; possibly TRBD1 for D (6 bases). Trimming left V 5 bases short and J 5 bases short, with 18 bases between. Germline lookup yields CDR1 SQVTM and CDR2 ANQGSEA. This CDR3 comprises 14 residues. CDR3 sequence (DNA): TGCAGCGTTTTCTTCTTCTCAGGGGTAACTGAAGCTTTCTTT. It encodes CSVFFFSGVTEAFF.

The chain joins TRBV30 to TRBJ1-1; 8 bases are shared with TRBD1. The germline V gene has CDR1 GTSNPN and CDR2 SVGIG (reference sequence). This CDR3 spans 13 amino acids. Trimming at V came to 3 bases and at J to 5 bases, leaving 5 bases not matched to a gene. The CDR3, as DNA: TGTGCCTGGAGCGGCGACAGGGGTACTGAAGCTTTCTTT. Protein product: CAWSGDRGTEAFF.

The chain recombines TRBV7-2 with TRBJ2-6; 11 bases are a match to TRBD1. Germline V gene data show CDR1 as SGHTA and CDR2 as FQGNSA. The CDR3 runs 17 residues. Trimming removed 4 bases from V and 4 bases from J; junction bases left unmatched: 6. Written as DNA, the CDR3 is TGTGCCAGCAGCTCCGGGACAGGGGGGGTCGGGGCCAACGTCCTGACTTTC. This gives the protein CASSSGTGGVGANVLTF.

The genes are TRBV11-2 and TRBJ1-1; D unclear. The length of the CDR3 is 13 residues. Germline CDR1 reads SGHAT; CDR2 reads FQNNGV. The ends were cut back, 4 bases at V and 4 bases at J, with 10 bases in the middle. The CDR3, as DNA: TGTGCCAGCAGCTATCAGCGGAGCACTGAAGCTTTCTTT. It translates to CASSYQRSTEAFF.

This clone was detected once. DNA of the CDR3: TGTGCCAGCCGCGCTCTACAGGGATTGAGAGAAAAACTGTTTTTT. Residues: CASRALQGLREKLFF. V is TRBV27 and J is TRBJ1-4, with a tentative D call TRBD1 (6 bases). Germline values: CDR1 MNHEY, CDR2 SMNVEV (reference sequence). The CDR3 runs 15 residues. V dropped 8 bases and J dropped 8 bases, with 21 bases sitting between them.

V usage is TRBV5-1 and J usage is TRBJ1-4, with TRBD1 identical over 7 bases. This CDR3 has 15 residues. V lost 6 bases to trimming and J lost 3 bases; unmatched junction nucleotides: 8. Germline V gene data show CDR1 as SGHRS and CDR2 as YFSETQ. Here the CDR3 DNA reads TGCGCCAGCACCCTCAACAGGGGCGCTAATGAAAAACTGTTTTTT. As protein: CASTLNRGANEKLFF. Using reference TRBV5-1 and TRBJ1-4 for the parts outside the CDR3, the full variable domain is KAGVTQTPRYLIKTRGQQVTLSCSPISGHRSVSWYQQTPGQGLQFLFEYFSETQRNKGNFPGRFSGRQFSNSRSEMNVSTLELGDSALYLCASTLNRGANEKLFFGSGTQLSVL.

The chain has TRBV4-2 and TRBJ2-7; a possible D gene is TRBD2 (5 bases). This CDR3 is 14 amino acids long. Germline lookup yields CDR1 LGHNA and CDR2 YNFKEQ. Trimming left V 3 bases short and J 1 base short, with 10 bases between. The CDR3 DNA is TGTGCCAGCAGCCAGGAACGAGGGTCCTACGAGCAGTACTTC. It translates to CASSQERGSYEQYF.